The entry that follows covers one TCR beta chain sequence. Germline CDR1 and CDR2: MGHDK and SYGVNS. Trimming removed 1 base at V and 6 bases at J, with 7 bases between. The CDR3 runs 13 residues. The source of the sample is a study of CD8 T cells in Susac syndrome. RNA totalling about 0.45 to 1 ug underwent reverse transcription with random hexamers. In TCRdb, the immunoSEQ multiplex PCR reads were re-called with MiXCR into one record per CDR3 protein. The sample carries about 120,000 distinct CDR3 sequences, 80% to 95% recorded once. This chain connects TRBV25-1 to TRBJ2-1; a possible D gene is TRBD2 (6 bases). The TCR comes from a human donor in good health. Sequenced material: CD4+ T cells from PBMCs. The CDR3 loop reads CASSEWRGNEQFF. The CDR3 DNA follows: TGTGCCAGCAGTGAATGGCGGGGCAATGAGCAGTTCTTC. Full variable domain (missing parts from reference TRBV25-1 and TRBJ2-1): EADIYQTPRYLVIGTGKKITLECSQTMGHDKMYWYQQDPGMELHLIHYSYGVNSTEKGDLSSESTVSRIRTEHFPLTLESARPSHTSQYLCASSEWRGNEQFFGPGTRLTVL.